A selection of T cell receptor beta chains follows, all from one sample in a study of cytomegalovirus exposure and HLA in healthy donors. Profiling relied on immunoSEQ multiplex PCR, and the TCRdb table lists in-frame clones only, not all of them. The table has under 60,000 clones, 82% seen once. The sequencing sample was made of PBMCs. These receptors originate from a man between 45 and 60 years old in good health and CMV-seronegative. Both conserved end residues are part of each CDR3. The D gene is left open where the match is weak. Where a row states a size, it is once, few, many or the class of an expanded clone; other rows omit it.

size	V	J	D	CDR3	DNA
.	TRBV5-1	TRBJ1-5	.	CASSSFPGALEGNQPQHF	TGCGCCAGCAGCTCCTTCCCAGGGGCCCTTGAGGGGAATCAGCCCCAGCATTTT
.	TRBV14	TRBJ2-7	.	CASSQVSYEQYF	TGTGCCAGCAGCCAAGTCAGCTACGAGCAGTACTTC
few	TRBV6-4	TRBJ2-7	.	CASSLNPSLSHYEQYF	TGTGCCAGCAGCTTGAACCCCTCCCTGAGCCACTACGAGCAGTACTTC
once	TRBV6-1	TRBJ2-2	.	CASSEVGPRGGNTGELFF	TGTGCCAGCAGTGAAGTGGGCCCTCGGGGTGGGAACACCGGGGAGCTGTTTTTT
.	TRBV21-1	TRBJ1-1	.	CASSKVSYPLTRFSDTEAFF	TGTGCCAGCAGCAAAGTGTCGTACCCTCTAACTCGATTTTCGGACACTGAAGCTTTCTTT
few	TRBV5-5	TRBJ1-2	.	CASSLASSVLDYGYTF	TGTGCCAGCAGCTTGGCGTCGTCGGTCTTGGACTATGGCTACACCTTC
once	TRBV6-5	TRBJ2-1	TRBD1	CASSYRGPDNEQFF	TGTGCCAGCAGTTACAGGGGGCCCGACAATGAGCAGTTCTTC
.	TRBV6-1	TRBJ1-2	TRBD1	CASFHRGPNYGYTF	TGTGCCAGTTTCCACAGGGGACCTAACTATGGCTACACCTTC
.	TRBV2	TRBJ2-1	TRBD1	CASSEGGTGGYNEQFF	TGTGCCAGCAGTGAAGGGGGGACAGGGGGCTACAATGAGCAGTTCTTC
.	TRBV19	TRBJ2-5	.	CASNDGTYQETQYF	TGTGCCAGTAATGACGGGACTTACCAAGAGACCCAGTACTTC
.	TRBV6-5	TRBJ2-3	.	CASSPRTDTQYF	TGTGCCAGCAGTCCCCGGACAGATACGCAGTATTTT
few	TRBV6-4	TRBJ2-1	TRBD1	CASSDEQGGREQFF	TGTGCCAGCAGTGACGAACAGGGGGGTCGGGAGCAGTTCTTC
few	TRBV6-5	TRBJ1-5	.	CASSFGDSNQPQHF	TGTGCCAGCAGTTTCGGAGATAGCAATCAGCCCCAGCATTTT
.	TRBV28	TRBJ1-1	TRBD1	CASSSDRALNTEAFF	TGTGCCAGCAGTTCAGACAGGGCACTGAACACTGAAGCTTTCTTT
.	TRBV19	TRBJ1-2	.	CASRADRGRGEVGYGYTF	TGTGCCAGTAGAGCCGACCGCGGCCGCGGGGAGGTAGGCTATGGCTACACCTTC
.	TRBV27	TRBJ2-7	TRBD2	CASSPGTSGGPIYEQYF	TGTGCCAGCAGTCCAGGGACTAGCGGGGGGCCGATCTACGAGCAGTACTTC
.	TRBV4-2	TRBJ2-7	.	CASSQSNSGSSYEQYF	TGTGCCAGCAGCCAATCTAACTCGGGGAGCTCCTACGAGCAGTACTTC
.	TRBV28	TRBJ1-6	.	CASSPPGGRSPLHF	TGTGCCAGCAGTCCCCCCGGGGGTAGATCACCCCTCCACTTT
.	TRBV6-5	TRBJ2-2	TRBD2	CASSYVRGVNTGELFF	TGTGCCAGCAGTTACGTTCGGGGGGTTAACACCGGGGAGCTGTTTTTT
.	TRBV7-8	TRBJ1-5	.	CASSLALGANRKPQHF	TGTGCCAGCAGCTTAGCGCTCGGAGCTAATCGGAAGCCCCAGCATTTT
few	TRBV6-1	TRBJ2-7	TRBD1	CASSPRTGAYEQYF	TGTGCCAGCAGCCCGCGGACAGGAGCCTACGAGCAGTACTTC
few	TRBV5-4	TRBJ2-7	.	CASSPRGGVSSYEQYF	TGTGCCAGCAGCCCCCGAGGCGGGGTAAGCTCCTACGAGCAGTACTTC
.	TRBV18	TRBJ1-2	TRBD1	CASSPTGQQNYGYTF	TGTGCCAGCTCCCCTACGGGACAGCAGAACTATGGCTACACCTTC
.	TRBV5-1	TRBJ2-3	TRBD2	CASSLVVAGGPSDTQYF	TGCGCCAGCAGCTTGGTGGTAGCGGGGGGGCCGTCGGATACGCAGTATTTT
.	TRBV7-9	TRBJ1-4	.	CASRPWDLTNEKLFF	TGTGCCAGCAGGCCCTGGGACTTGACTAATGAAAAACTGTTTTTT
.	TRBV25-1	TRBJ2-2	.	CASSFSGSVGELFF	TGTGCCAGCAGTTTCTCAGGGTCCGTAGGGGAGCTGTTTTTT
.	TRBV5-4	TRBJ1-1	.	CASSLRTVSPEAFF	TGTGCCAGCAGCTTGCGGACAGTTAGTCCTGAAGCTTTCTTT
.	TRBV2	TRBJ1-6	TRBD1	CATGTVNSPLHF	TGTGCCACCGGGACAGTTAATTCACCCCTCCACTTT
.	TRBV6-6	TRBJ1-2	.	CASSPPDSYGYTF	TGTGCCAGCAGTCCCCCTGACAGTTATGGCTACACCTTC
.	TRBV5-1	TRBJ2-5	TRBD1	CASSQQTGGEETQYF	TGCGCCAGCAGCCAGCAGACAGGGGGCGAAGAGACCCAGTACTTC
.	TRBV7-3	TRBJ2-5	TRBD2	CASSLWGRGAEETQYF	TGTGCCAGCAGCCTCTGGGGGCGGGGGGCGGAAGAGACCCAGTACTTC
few	TRBV7-9	TRBJ2-7	TRBD1	CASSLPGTASYEQYF	TGTGCCAGCAGCCTGCCCGGGACAGCCTCCTACGAGCAGTACTTC
once	TRBV4-3	TRBJ2-1	.	CASSQDWTPGYNEQFF	TGCGCCAGCAGCCAAGACTGGACGCCGGGGTACAATGAGCAGTTCTTC
.	TRBV25-1	TRBJ2-1	TRBD1	CASSGQGAWGNEQFF	TGTGCCAGCAGTGGGCAGGGGGCTTGGGGCAATGAGCAGTTCTTC
.	TRBV19	TRBJ2-7	TRBD1	CATQGTGGIYEQYF	TGTGCCACTCAAGGGACAGGGGGTATCTACGAGCAGTACTTC
.	TRBV7-2	TRBJ1-2	TRBD1	CASSARDRARLLRGYTF	TGTGCCAGCAGCGCCCGGGACAGGGCTCGGTTGCTGCGGGGCTACACCTTC
.	TRBV4-1	TRBJ2-7	TRBD2	CASSQDGGGAGGTYEQYF	TGCGCCAGCAGCCAAGATGGGGGAGGAGCGGGGGGCACCTACGAGCAGTACTTC
.	TRBV27	TRBJ1-1	TRBD1	CASRTGGRRAEAFF	TGTGCCAGCAGGACAGGGGGGAGGAGGGCTGAAGCTTTCTTT
.	TRBV4-1	TRBJ2-1	.	CASSQDSYNEQFF	TGCGCCAGCAGCCAAGATTCATACAATGAGCAGTTCTTC
.	TRBV19	TRBJ1-5	.	CVTSEAPEGPQHF	TGTGTGACATCTGAAGCTCCGGAGGGGCCCCAGCATTTT
.	TRBV5-1	TRBJ1-2	.	CASSSDSYGYTF	TGCGCCAGCAGTTCGGACAGCTATGGCTACACCTTC
.	TRBV9	TRBJ2-5	TRBD1	CASSVAGGEETQYF	TGTGCCAGCAGCGTAGCAGGGGGCGAGGAGACCCAGTACTTC
.	TRBV30	TRBJ1-5	TRBD1	CAWGHRGNQPQHF	TGTGCCTGGGGCCACAGGGGTAATCAGCCCCAGCATTTT
.	TRBV28	TRBJ2-2	TRBD1	CASMAGGRTGELFF	TGTGCCAGCATGGCAGGGGGCAGGACCGGGGAGCTGTTTTTT
few	TRBV6-1	TRBJ1-3	.	CASSERILDWSSGNTIYF	TGTGCCAGCAGTGAAAGGATCCTGGACTGGAGCTCTGGAAACACCATATATTTT
.	TRBV2	TRBJ2-5	.	CASRKGGGVETQYF	TGTGCCAGCAGGAAAGGAGGAGGGGTTGAGACCCAGTACTTC
.	TRBV4-2	TRBJ2-3	TRBD2	CASSQGTSGGHADTQYF	TGTGCCAGCAGCCAAGGGACTAGCGGGGGGCATGCAGATACGCAGTATTTT